This is a list of T cell receptor beta chains from one sample in a study of blood T cell repertoires in COVID-19. TCRdb's table, derived via immunoSEQ multiplex PCR, lists solely in-frame clones and lacks some. The data show just over 650,000 clones, with 80% to 90% seen just once and roughly 0.25% held by the top ten. The sample consisted of peripheral blood. The source of these receptors is a woman under 30 with acute or convalescent COVID-19. CDR3s include the opening cysteine and the closing phenylalanine or tryptophan. D genes are given only for firm matches. Rows may omit the clone size; those that give it use once, few, many or a size class.

CDR3 DNA: TGTGCCAGTGCCGGGACAGACCTCTCAGAGCAGTACTTC
CDR3 protein: CASAGTDLSEQYF
V gene: TRBV19
clone size: NA
J gene: TRBJ2-7
D gene: TRBD1

CDR3 DNA: TGTGCCAGCAGCGTCGACAGGGGAGGTCCTAATGAAAAACTGTTTTTT
CDR3 protein: CASSVDRGGPNEKLFF
V gene: TRBV9
clone size: NA
J gene: TRBJ1-4
D gene: TRBD1

CDR3 DNA: TGCGCCAGCAGCTTGACAGGGGTTGGGGACACTGAAGCTTTCTTT
CDR3 protein: CASSLTGVGDTEAFF
V gene: TRBV5-1
clone size: once
J gene: TRBJ1-1
D gene: TRBD1

CDR3 DNA: TGTGCCAGCAGCCAAAGAGCGGGGCACGATACGCAGTATTTT
CDR3 protein: CASSQRAGHDTQYF
V gene: TRBV3-1/TRBV3-2
clone size: NA
J gene: TRBJ2-3
D gene: TRBD2

CDR3 DNA: TGTGCCAGTACTAGCGGGGGGTTGAATGAGCAGTTCTTC
CDR3 protein: CASTSGGLNEQFF
V gene: TRBV19
clone size: NA
J gene: TRBJ2-1
D gene: TRBD2

CDR3 DNA: TGTGCCAGCAGCGTAGGGCAATCTGGAAACACCATATATTTT
CDR3 protein: CASSVGQSGNTIYF
V gene: TRBV9
clone size: NA
J gene: TRBJ1-3
D gene: NA

CDR3 DNA: TGTGCCAGCAGCTCGGGTCCCTATTCCTACGAGCAGTACTTC
CDR3 protein: CASSSGPYSYEQYF
V gene: TRBV5-4
clone size: NA
J gene: TRBJ2-7
D gene: NA

CDR3 DNA: TGTGCCACCCCGGACTCCCTCGGTGGCAATCAGCCCCAGCATTTT
CDR3 protein: CATPDSLGGNQPQHF
V gene: TRBV27
clone size: NA
J gene: TRBJ1-5
D gene: NA

CDR3 DNA: TGTGCCAGCAGCGCCCTAGGGGGAGATACGCAGTATTTT
CDR3 protein: CASSALGGDTQYF
V gene: TRBV9
clone size: NA
J gene: TRBJ2-3
D gene: NA

CDR3 DNA: TGTGCCAGCAGCCAGGCCAACACCTACGAGCAGTACTTC
CDR3 protein: CASSQANTYEQYF
V gene: TRBV3-1/TRBV3-2
clone size: once
J gene: TRBJ2-7
D gene: NA

CDR3 DNA: TGTGCCAGCAGCTCTACCAGGGGGATCGGTGACACTGAAGCTTTCTTT
CDR3 protein: CASSSTRGIGDTEAFF
V gene: TRBV7-9
clone size: NA
J gene: TRBJ1-1
D gene: TRBD1

CDR3 DNA: TGCGCCAGCAGCCCCCCGGGTCCCACCACCGGGGAGCTGTTTTTT
CDR3 protein: CASSPPGPTTGELFF
V gene: TRBV4-1
clone size: once
J gene: TRBJ2-2
D gene: NA

CDR3 DNA: TGTGCCAGCAGTGACTCTTTCATAATCAGCGGGGGGTCCAAAAGCTCCTACAATGAGCAGTTCTTC
CDR3 protein: CASSDSFIISGGSKSSYNEQFF
V gene: TRBV6-4
clone size: NA
J gene: TRBJ2-1
D gene: TRBD2

CDR3 DNA: TGTGCCAGCAGTACAGGGATTTATCAGCCCCAGCATTTT
CDR3 protein: CASSTGIYQPQHF
V gene: TRBV7-9
clone size: NA
J gene: TRBJ1-5
D gene: NA

CDR3 DNA: TGTGCCAGCAGCTTACAGGGGGCTCAGCCCCAGCATTTT
CDR3 protein: CASSLQGAQPQHF
V gene: TRBV6-2/TRBV6-3
clone size: NA
J gene: TRBJ1-5
D gene: TRBD1

CDR3 DNA: TGTGCCAGCAGCTCCAGGGGGATCTATGGCTACACCTTC
CDR3 protein: CASSSRGIYGYTF
V gene: TRBV7-8
clone size: NA
J gene: TRBJ1-2
D gene: TRBD1

CDR3 DNA: TGTGCCAGCTCACCGGCAGGGTCAAAAAAGGAAGCTTTCTTT
CDR3 protein: CASSPAGSKKEAFF
V gene: TRBV18
clone size: NA
J gene: TRBJ1-1
D gene: NA

CDR3 DNA: TGTGCCAGTAGTCTTGCGGTTCGGAACACTGAAGCTTTCTTT
CDR3 protein: CASSLAVRNTEAFF
V gene: TRBV19
clone size: NA
J gene: TRBJ1-1
D gene: NA

CDR3 DNA: TGTGCCAGCAGCATAAAGACGATGGAGGTGTCGAACACTGAAGCTTTCTTT
CDR3 protein: CASSIKTMEVSNTEAFF
V gene: TRBV7-8
clone size: NA
J gene: TRBJ1-1
D gene: NA

CDR3 DNA: TGTGCCAGCAGCGGGAATACTAGCGGGGGGAGCTCCTACAATGAGCAGTTCTTC
CDR3 protein: CASSGNTSGGSSYNEQFF
V gene: TRBV9
clone size: NA
J gene: TRBJ2-1
D gene: TRBD2